This T cell receptor beta chain was sequenced during a study of cytomegalovirus exposure and HLA in healthy donors. The study ran its PCR with 60 Vbeta and 13 Jbeta primers. Profiled with immunoSEQ multiplex PCR; TCRdb holds only in-frame clones, not every one. Of approximately 110,000 clones in the sample, 70% to 80% were seen once. Details on this clone: Its antigen is unidentified.

Germline CDR1 and CDR2: MNHNY and SVGAGI (reference sequence). This CDR3 region has 15 residues. V gave up 2 bases and J gave up 5 bases, with 15 bases separating them. General study results and limits: Rates of TCR association differed by HLA locus in a later analysis, with DRB1 highest and HLA-C lowest. According to an earlier analysis, most TCR beta V segments yielded productive rearrangements about 87% or about 30% of the time.

The sequence derives from a man in his forties or fifties in good health and CMV-seropositive. The J gene is TRBJ1-1, the V gene TRBV6-6; TRBD1 might be the D (5 bases). The sequenced sample consisted of PBMCs. The DNA of the CDR3 is TGTGCCAGCAGTTACCCGACCGGGGGGTTTACTGAAGCTTTCTTT. Translating gives CASSYPTGGFTEAFF.